This passage covers 7 T cell receptor beta chains from one sample sequenced in a study of cytomegalovirus exposure and HLA in healthy donors (dated by TCRdb to 2015 to 2018). To prepare the library, the immunoSEQ multiplex PCR assay was applied. A mixture of 60 forward primers for TCR Vbeta segments and 13 reverse primers for TCR Jbeta segments was used in the multiplex PCR. As stored in TCRdb, this immuneACCESS dataset retains in-frame rearrangements with V and J assigned. A fraction of the clones does not appear; measured against another copy, unresolved V genes explain less than half of the discrepancy, and the remainder lacks a known reason. The sample table shows over 150,000 clones, and roughly 77% are seen once. The top ten clones comprise 7.7% of the sample. The sample was PBMCs. These receptors were obtained from a man aged 25 to 40 in good health and CMV-seropositive.

This chain uses TRBV11-3 with TRBJ2-5, with 8 bases that match TRBD2. Germline CDR1 is SGHNT and CDR2 is YENEEA. The CDR3 has 15 residues. J was trimmed by 5 bases and V by 4 bases; bases with no gene match: 9. CDR3 region: CASSSRREDRETQYF. The DNA of the CDR3 is TGTGCCAGCAGCTCTCGGCGGGAGGATCGGGAGACCCAGTACTTC.

The sample holds a few counts of this clone. The chain has TRBV19 and TRBJ2-7, with TRBD1 identical over 7 bases. From germline, CDR1 is LNHDA and CDR2 SQIVND (reference sequence). The ends lost 6 bases at V and 6 bases at J; junction bases unmatched: 11. CDR3 length: 14 residues. The CDR3 sequence: CASSNRGSLGEQYF. As DNA, the CDR3 is TGTGCCAGTAGCAACAGGGGTTCCTTGGGCGAGCAGTACTTC.

The genes are TRBV5-1 and TRBJ1-2, with D unclear. Trimming stripped 3 bases from V and 6 bases from J, with 18 bases between. The CDR3 spans 15 residues. Germline V gives CDR1 SGHRS, CDR2 YFSETQ. The CDR3 loop is CASSSEVSGENGYTF. CDR3 bases: TGCGCCAGCAGCTCAGAAGTCAGTGGAGAGAATGGCTACACCTTC.

The V call is TRBV5-1, the J call TRBJ2-7; D is unresolved. CDR1 and CDR2 (germline): SGHRS, YFSETQ. V lost 0 bases and J lost 4, with 5 bases in between. This CDR3 is built from 12 residues. The CDR3 sequence is CASSLGAYEQYF. In DNA, the CDR3 is TGCGCCAGCAGCTTGGGGGCGTACGAGCAGTACTTC.

This clone was picked up one time. The J gene is TRBJ2-1, the V gene TRBV6-5, with TRBD2 matching 7 bases. Looked up from germline, CDR1 is MNHEY and CDR2 is SVGAGI. The CDR3 extends over 14 amino acids. V lost 4 bases to trimming and J lost 5 bases; unmatched junction nucleotides: 5. The CDR3 DNA is TGTGCCAGCAGTTCCGGGACTACCCACAATGAGCAGTTCTTC. Translated, it gives CASSSGTTHNEQFF.

This chain joins TRBV18 and TRBJ1-5, with 8 bases fitting TRBD1. Germline V gene lookup returns CDR1 KGHSH and CDR2 LQKENI. The junction had 7 bases not matched to a gene; V was cut back by 8 bases and J by 7 bases. This CDR3 comprises 13 residues. The CDR3 DNA reads as TGTGCCAGCGCAAATGACAGGGGCCAGCCCCAGCATTTT. Translation: CASANDRGQPQHF.

The V gene is TRBV5-1, the J gene TRBJ2-7, with 7 bases fitting TRBD2. The V gene's germline CDR1 is SGHRS and CDR2 YFSETQ. CDR3 size: 14 residues. Germline trimming cut 3 bases from V and 0 bases from J; bases unmatched to any gene: 3. The CDR3 nucleotides are TGCGCCAGCAGCTATAGCGGGTCCTCCTACGAGCAGTACTTC. Translated: CASSYSGSSYEQYF.